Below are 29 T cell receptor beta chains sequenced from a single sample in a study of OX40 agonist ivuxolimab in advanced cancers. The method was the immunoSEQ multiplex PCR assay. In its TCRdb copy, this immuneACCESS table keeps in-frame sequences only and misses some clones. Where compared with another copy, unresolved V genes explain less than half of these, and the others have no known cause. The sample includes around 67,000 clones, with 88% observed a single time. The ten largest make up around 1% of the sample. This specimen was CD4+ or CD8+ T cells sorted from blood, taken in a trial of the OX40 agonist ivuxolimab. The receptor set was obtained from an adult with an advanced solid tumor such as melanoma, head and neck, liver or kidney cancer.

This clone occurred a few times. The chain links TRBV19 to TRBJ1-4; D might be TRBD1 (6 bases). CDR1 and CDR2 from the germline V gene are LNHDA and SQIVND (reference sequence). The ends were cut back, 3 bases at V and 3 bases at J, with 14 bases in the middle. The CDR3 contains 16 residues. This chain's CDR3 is CASSMGAGEANEKLFF. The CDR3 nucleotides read TGTGCCAGTAGTATGGGGGCAGGGGAGGCTAATGAAAAACTGTTTTTT.

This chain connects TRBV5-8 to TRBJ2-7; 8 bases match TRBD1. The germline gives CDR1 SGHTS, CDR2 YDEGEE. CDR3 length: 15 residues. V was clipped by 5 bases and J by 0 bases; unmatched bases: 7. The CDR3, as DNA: TGTGCCAGCAGTCCTCGGACAGGGAGCTCCTACGAGCAGTACTTC. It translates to CASSPRTGSSYEQYF.

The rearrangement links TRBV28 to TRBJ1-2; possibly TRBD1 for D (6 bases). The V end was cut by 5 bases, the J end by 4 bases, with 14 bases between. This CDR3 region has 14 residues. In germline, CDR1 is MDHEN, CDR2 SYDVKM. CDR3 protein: CASSNLDSAYGYTF. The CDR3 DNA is TGTGCCAGCAGTAATCTGGACAGCGCCTATGGCTACACCTTC.

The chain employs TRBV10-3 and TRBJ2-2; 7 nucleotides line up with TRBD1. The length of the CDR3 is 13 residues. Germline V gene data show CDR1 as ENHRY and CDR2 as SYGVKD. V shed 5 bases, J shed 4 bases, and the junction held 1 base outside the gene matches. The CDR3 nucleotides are TGTGCCATCAGTCGACAGGGCACCGGGGAGCTGTTTTTT. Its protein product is CAISRQGTGELFF.

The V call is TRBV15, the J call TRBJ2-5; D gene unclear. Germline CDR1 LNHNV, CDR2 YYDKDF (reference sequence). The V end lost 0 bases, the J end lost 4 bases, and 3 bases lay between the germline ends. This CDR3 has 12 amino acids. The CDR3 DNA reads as TGTGCCACCAGCAGAGATCGAGAGACCCAGTACTTC. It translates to CATSRDRETQYF. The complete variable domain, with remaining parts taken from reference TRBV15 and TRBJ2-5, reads DAMVIQNPRYQVTQFGKPVTLSCSQTLNHNVMYWYQQKSSQAPKLLFHYYDKDFNNEADTPDNFQSRRPNTSFCFLDIRSPGLGDTAMYLCATSRDRETQYFGPGTRLLVL.

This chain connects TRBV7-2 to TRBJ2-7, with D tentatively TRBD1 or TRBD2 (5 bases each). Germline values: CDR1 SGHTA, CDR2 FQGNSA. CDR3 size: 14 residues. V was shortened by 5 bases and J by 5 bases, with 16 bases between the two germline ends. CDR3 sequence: CASSPHGGDHEQYF. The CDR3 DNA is TGTGCCAGCAGCCCCCACGGTGGGGACCACGAGCAGTACTTC.

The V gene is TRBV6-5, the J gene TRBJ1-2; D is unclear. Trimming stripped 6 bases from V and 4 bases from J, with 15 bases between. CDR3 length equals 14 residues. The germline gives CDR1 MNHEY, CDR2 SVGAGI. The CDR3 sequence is CASRRDQTGYGYTF. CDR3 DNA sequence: TGTGCCAGCAGGAGGGATCAGACCGGCTATGGCTACACCTTC.

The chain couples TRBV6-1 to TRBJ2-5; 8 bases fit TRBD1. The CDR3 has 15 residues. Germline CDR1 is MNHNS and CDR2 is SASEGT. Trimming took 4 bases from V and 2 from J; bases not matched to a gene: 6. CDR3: CASSGGQGPQETQYF. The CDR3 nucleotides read TGTGCCAGCAGTGGAGGACAGGGACCGCAAGAGACCCAGTACTTC.

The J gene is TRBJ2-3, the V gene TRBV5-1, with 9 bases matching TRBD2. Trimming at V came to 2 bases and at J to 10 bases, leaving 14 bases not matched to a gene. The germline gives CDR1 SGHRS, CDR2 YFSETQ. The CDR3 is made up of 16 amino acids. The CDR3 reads CASSFQAGGAPTSQYF. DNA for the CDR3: TGCGCCAGCAGCTTTCAGGCGGGAGGGGCGCCCACGTCGCAGTATTTT.

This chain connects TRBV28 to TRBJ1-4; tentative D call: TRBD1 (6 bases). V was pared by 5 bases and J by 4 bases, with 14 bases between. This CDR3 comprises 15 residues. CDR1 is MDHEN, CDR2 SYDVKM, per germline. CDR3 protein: CASSGSDRSNEKLFF. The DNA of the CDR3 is TGTGCCAGCAGTGGGAGCGACAGGAGTAATGAAAAACTGTTTTTT.

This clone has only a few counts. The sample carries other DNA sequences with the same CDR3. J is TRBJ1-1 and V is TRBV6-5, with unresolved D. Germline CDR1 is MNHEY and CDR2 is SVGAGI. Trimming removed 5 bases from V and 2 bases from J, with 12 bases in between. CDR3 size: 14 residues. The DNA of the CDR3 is TGTGCCAGCAGTGCCCGGACTGGAAACACTGAAGCTTTCTTT. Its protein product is CASSARTGNTEAFF.

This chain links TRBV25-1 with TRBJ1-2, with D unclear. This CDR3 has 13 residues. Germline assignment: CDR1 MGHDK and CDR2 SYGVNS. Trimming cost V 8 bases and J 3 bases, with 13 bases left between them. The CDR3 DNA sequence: TGTGCCAGCGGGGAAATAGGACACTATGGCTACACCTTC. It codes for CASGEIGHYGYTF.

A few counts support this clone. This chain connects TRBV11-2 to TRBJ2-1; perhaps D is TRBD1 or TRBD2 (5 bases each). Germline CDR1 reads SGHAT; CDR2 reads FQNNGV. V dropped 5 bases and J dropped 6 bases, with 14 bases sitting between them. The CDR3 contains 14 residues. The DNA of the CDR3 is TGTGCCAGCAGCCTCGGGGCCAGAGGCAATGAGCAGTTCTTC. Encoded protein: CASSLGARGNEQFF.

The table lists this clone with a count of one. This CDR3 is CSVGLAGGSYEQYF. The CDR3 DNA is TGCAGCGTTGGATTAGCGGGAGGTTCCTACGAGCAGTACTTC. V and J are TRBV29-1 and TRBJ2-7; 10 bases line up with TRBD2. The trim removed 4 bases at V and 1 base at J, leaving 4 bases unmatched. CDR1 is SQVTM, CDR2 ANQGSEA, per germline. The CDR3 is 14 amino acids.

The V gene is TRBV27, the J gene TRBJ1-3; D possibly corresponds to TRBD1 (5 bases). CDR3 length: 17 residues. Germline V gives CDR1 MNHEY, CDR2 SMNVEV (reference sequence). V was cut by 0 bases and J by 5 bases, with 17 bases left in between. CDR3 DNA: TGTGCCAGCAGTTTATCGTTCGGGGTGGGGGTAAGAAACACCATATATTTT. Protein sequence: CASSLSFGVGVRNTIYF.

The CDR3 sequence: CASSSRDFGQETQYF. The CDR3 DNA reads TGCGCCAGCAGCAGCCGGGACTTCGGACAAGAGACCCAGTACTTC. J is TRBJ2-5 and V is TRBV5-1, with D tentatively TRBD2 (6 bases). The V gene's germline CDR1 is SGHRS and CDR2 YFSETQ. CDR3 length equals 15 residues. V lost 4 bases and J 2 bases, leaving 15 bases between the germline ends.

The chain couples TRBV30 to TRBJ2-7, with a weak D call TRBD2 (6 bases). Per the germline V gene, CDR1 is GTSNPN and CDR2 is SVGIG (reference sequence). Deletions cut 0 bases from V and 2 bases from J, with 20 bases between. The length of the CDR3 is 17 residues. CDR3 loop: CAWSVPGEWGRTYEQYF. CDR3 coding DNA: TGTGCCTGGAGTGTACCAGGAGAGTGGGGGAGGACCTACGAGCAGTACTTC.

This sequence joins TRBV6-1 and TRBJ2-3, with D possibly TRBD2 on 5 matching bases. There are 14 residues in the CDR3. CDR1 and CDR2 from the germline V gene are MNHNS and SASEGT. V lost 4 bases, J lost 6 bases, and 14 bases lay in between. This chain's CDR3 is CASSVEVFGDTQYF. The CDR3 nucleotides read TGTGCCAGCAGTGTGGAGGTTTTTGGGGATACGCAGTATTTT.

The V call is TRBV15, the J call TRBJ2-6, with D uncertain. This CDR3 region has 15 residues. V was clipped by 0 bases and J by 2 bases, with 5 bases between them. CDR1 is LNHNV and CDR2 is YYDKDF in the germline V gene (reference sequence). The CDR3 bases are TGTGCCACCAGCAGAGAATATACTGGGGCCAACGTCCTGACTTTC. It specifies CATSREYTGANVLTF.

CDR3 DNA: TGCAGCGTCTGGGGACAGGGGAACTATGGCTACACCTTC. Amino acids: CSVWGQGNYGYTF. J is TRBJ1-2 and V is TRBV29-1; TRBD1 matches at 10 bases. The V segment lost 6 bases and the J segment 2 bases; nucleotides outside the gene matches: 3. This CDR3 has 13 residues. Per germline, CDR1 SQVTM and CDR2 ANQGSEA.

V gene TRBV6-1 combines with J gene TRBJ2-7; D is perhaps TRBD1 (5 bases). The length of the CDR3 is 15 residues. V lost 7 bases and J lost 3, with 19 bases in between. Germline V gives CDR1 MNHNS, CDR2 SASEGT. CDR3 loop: CASIRQPVGFYEQYF. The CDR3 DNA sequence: TGTGCCAGCATAAGACAGCCCGTGGGTTTCTACGAGCAGTACTTC.

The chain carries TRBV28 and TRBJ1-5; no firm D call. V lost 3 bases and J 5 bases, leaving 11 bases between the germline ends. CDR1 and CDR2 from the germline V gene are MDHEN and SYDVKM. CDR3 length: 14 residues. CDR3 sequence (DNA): TGTGCCAGCAGTTTCGGAGGAGGTGATCAGCCCCAGCATTTT. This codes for CASSFGGGDQPQHF.

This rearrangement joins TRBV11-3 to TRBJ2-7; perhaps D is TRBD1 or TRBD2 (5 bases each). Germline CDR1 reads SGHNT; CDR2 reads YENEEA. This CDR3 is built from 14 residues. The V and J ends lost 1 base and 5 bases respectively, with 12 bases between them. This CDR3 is CASSLVAGSNEQYF. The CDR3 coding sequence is TGTGCCAGCAGCTTAGTGGCAGGGAGCAACGAGCAGTACTTC.

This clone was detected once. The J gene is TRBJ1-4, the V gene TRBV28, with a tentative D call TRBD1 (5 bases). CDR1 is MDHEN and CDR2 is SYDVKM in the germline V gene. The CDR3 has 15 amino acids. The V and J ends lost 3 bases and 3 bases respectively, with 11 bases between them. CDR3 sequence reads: CASSLMGVANEKLFF. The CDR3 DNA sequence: TGTGCCAGCAGTTTGATGGGGGTTGCTAATGAAAAACTGTTTTTT.

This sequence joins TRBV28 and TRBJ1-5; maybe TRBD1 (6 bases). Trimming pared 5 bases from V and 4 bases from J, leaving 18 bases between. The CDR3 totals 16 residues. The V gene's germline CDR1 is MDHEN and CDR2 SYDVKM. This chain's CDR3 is CASSAEQGSENQPQHF. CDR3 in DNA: TGTGCCAGCAGTGCGGAACAGGGCTCGGAGAATCAGCCCCAGCATTTT.

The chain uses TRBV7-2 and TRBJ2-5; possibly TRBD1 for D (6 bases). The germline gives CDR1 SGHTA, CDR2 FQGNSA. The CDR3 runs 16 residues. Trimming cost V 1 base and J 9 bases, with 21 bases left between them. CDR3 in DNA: TGTGCCAGCAGCTTAGTTAGGGGGACCAATCGGAATTCCCAGTACTTC. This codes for CASSLVRGTNRNSQYF.

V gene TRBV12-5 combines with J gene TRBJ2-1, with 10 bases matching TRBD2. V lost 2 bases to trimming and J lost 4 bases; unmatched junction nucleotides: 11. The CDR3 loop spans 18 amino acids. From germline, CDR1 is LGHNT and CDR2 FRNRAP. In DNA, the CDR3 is TGTGCTAGTGGTTTGTACCCCTCAGCGGGAGGGGGGTACAATGAGCAGTTCTTC. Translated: CASGLYPSAGGGYNEQFF.

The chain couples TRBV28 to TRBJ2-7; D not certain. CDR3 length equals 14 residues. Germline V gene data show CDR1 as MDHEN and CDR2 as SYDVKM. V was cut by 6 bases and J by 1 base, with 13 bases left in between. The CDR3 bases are TGTGCCAGCAGCCCCGCGACCGATTCCTACGAGCAGTACTTC. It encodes CASSPATDSYEQYF.

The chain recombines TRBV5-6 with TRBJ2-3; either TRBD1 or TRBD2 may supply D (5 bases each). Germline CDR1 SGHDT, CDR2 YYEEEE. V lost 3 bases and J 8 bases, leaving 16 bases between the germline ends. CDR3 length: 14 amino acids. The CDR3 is CASSSGLPGGTQYF. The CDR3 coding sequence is TGTGCCAGCAGCTCGGGATTACCTGGGGGTACGCAGTATTTT.